The 30 T cell receptor beta chains in this list originate from one sample, sequenced in a study of T cells expressing NK-cell markers. TCRdb reanalyzed the 5' RACE reads and collapses them to one entry per CDR3 protein, without DNA. The data include 150,000 to 170,000 distinct CDR3 sequences; the top ten clones carry about 39%. Sequencing was carried out using blood T cells: a sorted CD56 or NKG2C T cell subset, CD4+ or CD8+ T cells, or bulk PBMC T cells (not recorded which). The receptor source for this set is a woman in her forties or fifties in good health.

V gene TRBV7-8 combines with J gene TRBJ1-4. The CDR3 consists of 12 residues. Germline CDR1 reads SGHVS; CDR2 reads FQNEAQ. CDR3 sequence: CASSLVVGKLFF.

The V call is TRBV27, the J call TRBJ2-7; the TCRdb D gene call, TRBD1, has no DNA to confirm it. Germline values: CDR1 MNHEY, CDR2 SMNVEV (reference sequence). The length of the CDR3 is 13 residues. CDR3: CASSPTGYPGQYF.

The gene calls are TRBV5-1 and TRBJ2-7; TCRdb lists TRBD2, though no DNA is available to test this call. The CDR3 has 15 amino acids. Germline CDR1 is SGHRS and CDR2 is YFSETQ. The CDR3 sequence is CASSFASGSMREQYF.

The chain has TRBV4-1 and TRBJ2-7. Germline values: CDR1 MGHRA, CDR2 YSYEKL. The CDR3 totals 16 residues. This CDR3 reads CASSQVMTTATYEQYF.

The chain carries TRBV7-8 and TRBJ2-7. The germline V gene has CDR1 SGHVS and CDR2 FQNEAQ. This CDR3 has 12 residues. The CDR3 sequence is CASSAAIIGQYF.

The rearrangement links TRBV11-2 to TRBJ2-3; TCRdb gives TRBD1 as the D gene, but with no DNA this cannot be confirmed. CDR1 and CDR2 (germline): SGHAT, FQNNGV. The CDR3 totals 14 residues. Here the CDR3 reads CASSPEWSRHTQYF.

The V gene is TRBV10-2, the J gene TRBJ2-1; absent DNA, TCRdb's TRBD2 call cannot be checked. The CDR3 is 15 amino acids. Per the germline V gene, CDR1 is WSHSY and CDR2 is SAAADI. CDR3 region: CASSGLAGGWNEQFF.

CDR3 region: CAIRAPDSPYNEQFF. The chain couples TRBV10-3 to TRBJ2-1. CDR1 and CDR2 from the germline V gene are ENHRY and SYGVKD. This CDR3 is built from 15 residues.

The rearrangement links TRBV20-1 to TRBJ2-7; TCRdb's D call of TRBD2 is untestable without DNA. The CDR3 spans 15 residues. Looked up from germline, CDR1 is DFQATT and CDR2 is SNEGSKA (reference sequence). CDR3 region: CSAASPLAAFGEQYF.

This chain joins TRBV29-1 and TRBJ1-3. The germline CDR1 and CDR2 sequences are SQVTM and ANQGSEA. This CDR3 spans 14 amino acids. The CDR3 region is CSVPGGGSGNTIYF.

The chain links TRBV27 to TRBJ2-7; as DNA is missing, the TRBD1 call by TCRdb cannot be tested. Germline V gene data show CDR1 as MNHEY and CDR2 as SMNVEV (reference sequence). This CDR3 is 14 amino acids long. CDR3: CASRDRAGFDEQYF.

This chain links TRBV11-1 with TRBJ2-1; the D call from TCRdb, TRBD1, cannot be confirmed without DNA. CDR3 length: 14 residues. Germline CDR1 reads SGHAT; CDR2 reads FQDESV (reference sequence). The CDR3 loop is CASSSTGNHNEQFF.

CDR3: CASSMLGFVSSPLHF. The chain employs TRBV19 and TRBJ1-6; TCRdb's assignment of TRBD1 cannot be checked, as there is no DNA. Looked up from germline, CDR1 is LNHDA and CDR2 is SQIVND (reference sequence). This CDR3 spans 15 amino acids.

The V gene is TRBV6-2 or TRBV6-3, the J gene TRBJ1-5; TCRdb's D call, TRBD1, is unchecked because there is no DNA. Germline V gene lookup returns CDR1 MNHEY and CDR2 SVGEGT. The CDR3 has 15 amino acids. The CDR3 sequence: CASSLGGAINQPQHF.

The chain links TRBV27 to TRBJ2-5; TCRdb calls TRBD1, which cannot be checked without DNA. Germline lookup yields CDR1 MNHEY and CDR2 SMNVEV (reference sequence). This CDR3 has 13 amino acids. The CDR3 protein is CASRIQGGETQYF.

The genes are TRBV5-6 and TRBJ2-1; TCRdb's D call, TRBD2, is unchecked because there is no DNA. This CDR3 is built from 13 residues. CDR1 is SGHDT, CDR2 YYEEEE, per germline. The CDR3 spells CASRWTSGNEQFF.

The V and J genes are TRBV12-3 or TRBV12-4 and TRBJ2-7; TCRdb calls TRBD2, which cannot be checked without DNA. This CDR3 region has 15 residues. CDR3 sequence reads: CASSLAGLAAYEQYF.

This chain connects TRBV11-3 to TRBJ2-1; TCRdb's D call, TRBD2, is unchecked because there is no DNA. The length of the CDR3 is 16 residues. Germline V gene lookup returns CDR1 SGHNT and CDR2 YENEEA. The CDR3 reads CASSQPGLEGYNEQFF.

The V gene is TRBV25-1, the J gene TRBJ2-7; TCRdb's D call of TRBD1 is untestable without DNA. CDR1 and CDR2 (germline): MGHDK, SYGVNS. The CDR3 has 15 amino acids. CDR3 loop: CASSLTGTGSPEQYF.

The chain carries TRBV4-1 and TRBJ2-1; TCRdb proposes TRBD1, but this gene call is untestable without DNA. Germline lookup yields CDR1 MGHRA and CDR2 YSYEKL. The CDR3 loop spans 16 amino acids. CDR3 amino acids: CASSAQTGGTHNEQFF.

V is TRBV7-9 and J is TRBJ2-7; without DNA, the TCRdb call of TRBD1 cannot be checked. CDR1 SEHNR and CDR2 FQNEAQ come from the germline V gene (reference sequence). This CDR3 is built from 12 residues. The CDR3 here is CACRGDTYEQYF.

V usage is TRBV2 and J usage is TRBJ2-2; the TCRdb call, TRBD2, lacks DNA for checking. Per the germline V gene, CDR1 is SNHLY and CDR2 is FYNNEI. This CDR3 has 15 amino acids. CDR3 in amino acids: CASSAGGTNTGELFF.

This chain connects TRBV12-5 to TRBJ2-2; TCRdb lists TRBD2, though no DNA is available to test this call. The CDR3 spans 14 residues. Per germline, CDR1 LGHNT and CDR2 FRNRAP. CDR3 sequence: CASAPGLAAGELFF.

The chain recombines TRBV4-1 with TRBJ2-3. The germline gives CDR1 MGHRA, CDR2 YSYEKL. The CDR3 length is 11 residues. This CDR3 is CASRLEDTQYF.

The gene calls are TRBV3-1 and TRBJ1-6. Germline assignment: CDR1 LGHDT and CDR2 YNNKEL (reference sequence). This CDR3 comprises 16 residues. The CDR3 spells CASSPAGLGGDSPLHF.

J is TRBJ1-2 and V is TRBV11-3; TCRdb outputs TRBD1, but without DNA this stays unchecked. Germline assignment: CDR1 SGHNT and CDR2 YENEEA. The CDR3 consists of 14 residues. The CDR3 sequence is CASSSGGSNYDYTF.

The chain is built from TRBV6-6 and TRBJ2-5; TCRdb names TRBD2, which stays unverified in the absence of DNA. CDR1 MNHNY and CDR2 SVGAGI come from the germline V gene (reference sequence). The CDR3 spans 18 residues. This CDR3 is CASSSGTSGRLYQETQYF.

This sequence joins TRBV3-1 and TRBJ2-5; checking the TCRdb D call of TRBD1 is not possible without DNA. The CDR3 is 15 amino acids. In germline, CDR1 is LGHDT, CDR2 YNNKEL (reference sequence). The CDR3 is CASSPQTGSIETQYF.

The chain employs TRBV20-1 and TRBJ2-7; TCRdb picks TRBD1, but there is no DNA to check that call. Germline-derived CDR1 and CDR2 are DFQATT and SNEGSKA (reference sequence). The CDR3 spans 14 residues. CDR3 sequence: CSARNYLGQTEQYF.

The chain couples TRBV11-2 to TRBJ1-1; TCRdb outputs TRBD1, but without DNA this stays unchecked. CDR3 length: 13 amino acids. The germline V gene encodes CDR1 SGHAT and CDR2 FQNNGV. CDR3 sequence: CASTSKPGTEAFF.